This TCR beta chain was sequenced in a study of cytomegalovirus exposure and HLA in healthy donors. The primer mix had 60 Vbeta and 13 Jbeta primers. Repertoires were generated with immunoSEQ multiplex PCR, while TCRdb's copy carries only in-frame clones and drops some. The data contain around 150,000 clones, roughly 85% of them seen just once; the ten biggest clones take up 11% to 15%. Trimming took off 2 bases at V and 5 bases at J, with 9 bases between the two ends. Germline assignment: CDR1 KGHSH and CDR2 LQKENI. This CDR3 is built from 13 residues. This TCR was recovered from a man aged 50-59 years in good health and CMV-seropositive. The sequencing sample was made of PBMCs. This sequence joins TRBV18 and TRBJ2-5, with D possibly TRBD1 on 6 matching bases. The CDR3 is CASSPGGGETQYF. CDR3 nucleotide sequence: TGTGCCAGCTCACCAGGGGGCGGGGAGACCCAGTACTTC.